The 21 T cell receptor beta chains below come from one sample, sequenced in a study of PD-L1 blockade in urothelial cancer (dated by TCRdb to 2016 to 2017). To prepare the library, the immunoSEQ multiplex PCR assay was applied. TCRdb mirrors the immuneACCESS table, restricted to in-frame sequences. Some clones are absent from its copies; in checked studies, under half trace to an unresolved V gene, and the reason for the others is unknown. For this sample the table gives about 82,000 clones, of which over 80% were detected only once. The biggest ten clones account for 8% to 9.5% of the sample. This specimen consisted of PBMCs, obtained around atezolizumab (anti-PD-L1) treatment. The receptors stem from a man between 65 and 80 years old with urothelial cancer.

The chain recombines TRBV2 with TRBJ2-5, with 8 bases aligning to TRBD1. The V gene end was trimmed by 0 bases and the J gene end by 2 bases; junction bases not matched to a gene: 5. This CDR3 region has 16 residues. Per germline, CDR1 SNHLY and CDR2 FYNNEI. CDR3 in amino acids: CASSEAPRGPQETQYF. The CDR3 coding sequence is TGTGCCAGCAGTGAAGCGCCCAGGGGGCCACAAGAGACCCAGTACTTC. Full variable domain (rest looked up from reference TRBV2 and TRBJ2-5): EPEVTQTPSHQVTQMGQEVILRCVPISNHLYFYWYRQILGQKVEFLVSFYNNEISEKSEIFDDQFSVERPDGSNFTLKIRSTKLEDSAMYFCASSEAPRGPQETQYFGPGTRLLVL.

The chain couples TRBV11-2 to TRBJ2-7; possibly TRBD2 for D (6 bases). Germline-derived CDR1 and CDR2 are SGHAT and FQNNGV. V lost 5 bases, J lost 3 bases, and 14 bases lay in between. This CDR3 is built from 14 residues. The CDR3 DNA reads as TGTGCCAGCAGCCCCGGGCTAGCGAGCTACGAGCAGTACTTC. Translated, it gives CASSPGLASYEQYF.

The chain combines TRBV4-1 with TRBJ2-1, with D possibly TRBD1 on 6 matching bases. This CDR3 has 14 residues. Germline CDR1 is MGHRA and CDR2 is YSYEKL. Trimming removed 2 bases from V and 6 bases from J, with 11 bases in between. The CDR3 DNA is TGCGCCAGCAGCCAAACAGGGTCGGGCAATGAGCAGTTCTTC. This encodes CASSQTGSGNEQFF.

This clone was seen once. The gene calls are TRBV9 and TRBJ2-6; D is unresolved. Germline V gives CDR1 SGDLS, CDR2 YYNGEE. With 1 base removed from V and 3 bases from J, the gap between germline ends came to 5 bases. This CDR3 spans 14 amino acids. Written as DNA, the CDR3 is TGTGCCAGCAGCGTAAATCTTGGGGCCAACGTCCTGACTTTC. Its protein is CASSVNLGANVLTF.

The CDR3 DNA sequence: TGTGCCAGCAGCGTAGCAGGGACAGAAAACATTCAGTACTTC. Amino acid sequence: CASSVAGTENIQYF. The J gene is TRBJ2-4, the V gene TRBV9; TRBD1 matches at 7 bases. The CDR3 runs 14 residues. Germline trimming cut 0 bases from V and 5 bases from J; bases unmatched to any gene: 2. Germline CDR1 is SGDLS and CDR2 is YYNGEE.

This clone appeared once. The V call is TRBV5-6, the J call TRBJ2-3; 10 bases agree with TRBD2. The CDR3 runs 15 residues. V lost 5 bases to trimming and J lost 1 base; unmatched junction nucleotides: 4. Germline V gene data show CDR1 as SGHDT and CDR2 as YYEEEE. Here the CDR3 DNA reads TGTGCCAGCAGAGCCGGGACTAGCGGCACAGATACGCAGTATTTT. It is translated as CASRAGTSGTDTQYF.

The chain links TRBV7-9 to TRBJ2-7; 9 nucleotides line up with TRBD2. CDR3 length equals 15 residues. From germline, CDR1 is SEHNR and CDR2 FQNEAQ (reference sequence). J lost 3 bases, V lost 5 bases, and 8 bases had no gene match. This chain's CDR3 is CASSPPLAGNYEQYF. CDR3 in DNA: TGTGCCAGCAGCCCGCCCCTAGCGGGGAACTACGAGCAGTACTTC.

The J gene is TRBJ1-2, the V gene TRBV6-6; no reliable D call. The germline V gene encodes CDR1 MNHNY and CDR2 SVGAGI (reference sequence). V was trimmed by 6 bases and J by 6 bases, leaving 5 bases between them. The CDR3 totals 10 residues. CDR3 sequence reads: CASRRDGYTF. The CDR3 DNA follows: TGTGCCAGCAGGAGGGATGGCTACACCTTC.

Only one count was recorded for this clone. The chain joins TRBV10-3 to TRBJ2-2, with 8 nucleotides matching TRBD2. This CDR3 is 14 amino acids long. Germline CDR1 reads ENHRY; CDR2 reads SYGVKD. Losses at the gene ends were 7 bases for V and 6 bases for J; bases not matched to a gene: 7. CDR3 sequence: CAIKQREIAGELFF. DNA for the CDR3: TGTGCCATCAAGCAGCGGGAGATCGCCGGGGAGCTGTTTTTT.

The chain links TRBV6-6 to TRBJ1-5; 7 bases are shared with TRBD1. The CDR3 length is 13 residues. After removal of 8 bases from V and 5 bases from J, the junction contained 6 bases not matched to a gene. Per the germline V gene, CDR1 is MNHNY and CDR2 is SVGAGI (reference sequence). CDR3 DNA sequence: TGTGCCAGCGGACCCACAGGGGATCAGCCCCAGCATTTT. Its translation is CASGPTGDQPQHF.

The CDR3 region has the DNA TGTGCCAGCAGTCCCCCCGGGACAGTGAACGCAGATACGCAGTATTTT. Amino acid sequence: CASSPPGTVNADTQYF. The V call is TRBV28, the J call TRBJ2-3; TRBD1 aligns across 7 bases. The CDR3 loop spans 16 amino acids. Losses at the gene ends were 5 bases for V and 4 bases for J; bases not matched to a gene: 12. Germline V gives CDR1 MDHEN, CDR2 SYDVKM.

About this clone itself: This specimen includes other DNA sequences encoding the same CDR3. The chain is built from TRBV25-1 and TRBJ1-2; TRBD1 is a possible D gene (5 bases). Germline CDR1 MGHDK, CDR2 SYGVNS. The CDR3 is 13 residues long. V was clipped by 3 bases and J by 2 bases, with 7 bases between them. CDR3 sequence (DNA): TGTGCCAGCAGTGAGCAGGGAAACTATGGCTACACCTTC. Its translation: CASSEQGNYGYTF.

The chain has TRBV28 and TRBJ2-2; TRBD2 matches at 9 bases. Unmatched junction bases numbered 3, after V lost 2 bases and J lost 5 bases. CDR1 and CDR2 from the germline V gene are MDHEN and SYDVKM. The CDR3 is 15 amino acids. The CDR3 loop reads CASSLGLAGTGELFF. As DNA, the CDR3 is TGTGCCAGCAGTTTAGGGCTAGCGGGGACCGGGGAGCTGTTTTTT.

J is TRBJ2-5 and V is TRBV5-6, with 7 positions matching TRBD2. In germline, CDR1 is SGHDT, CDR2 YYEEEE. With V trimmed by 3 bases and J by 5 bases, 10 bases remained unmatched. The CDR3 spans 15 residues. The CDR3 protein is CASSWGPGGTETQYF. The CDR3 bases are TGTGCCAGCAGCTGGGGCCCGGGGGGTACGGAGACCCAGTACTTC.

This clone showed up just a few times. The chain carries TRBV7-8 and TRBJ1-1; 8 nucleotides agree with TRBD1. The length of the CDR3 is 13 residues. The germline gives CDR1 SGHVS, CDR2 FQNEAQ. V gave up 5 bases and J gave up 8 bases; unmatched junction bases: 7. The CDR3 is CASSRTRGREAFF. The CDR3 DNA sequence: TGTGCCAGCAGCCGCACCAGGGGGCGGGAAGCTTTCTTT.

The CDR3: CASSSGTGIHYEQYF. The CDR3 nucleotides read TGTGCCAGCAGTTCCGGGACAGGGATTCATTACGAGCAGTACTTC. This chain links TRBV27 with TRBJ2-7, with TRBD1 identical over 9 bases. V shed 4 bases, J shed 4 bases, and the junction held 8 bases outside the gene matches. This CDR3 has 15 amino acids. Germline CDR1 and CDR2: MNHEY and SMNVEV (reference sequence).

The chain employs TRBV6-1 and TRBJ2-1; 7 nucleotides align to TRBD2. V lost 0 bases and J lost 4; bases outside the gene matches: 12. Germline V gives CDR1 MNHNS, CDR2 SASEGT. The CDR3 consists of 18 residues. The CDR3 coding sequence is TGTGCCAGCAGTGAAGCGCTTCGGGCAGGCGGGGGATACAATGAGCAGTTCTTC. Amino acid sequence: CASSEALRAGGGYNEQFF.

Details on this clone: Other DNA sequences within the sample encode an identical CDR3. The chain links TRBV5-1 to TRBJ1-5, with 7 bases that match TRBD1. The germline V gene encodes CDR1 SGHRS and CDR2 YFSETQ. With 3 bases clipped from V and 2 bases from J, the junction kept 2 bases outside the gene matches. CDR3 size: 14 residues. CDR3 bases: TGCGCCAGCAGCTCCGGACAGGGCAATCAGCCCCAGCATTTT. It yields the protein CASSSGQGNQPQHF.

The chain joins TRBV5-4 to TRBJ2-7, with 9 bases that match TRBD1. The CDR3 totals 14 residues. Per germline, CDR1 SGHNT and CDR2 YYREEE (reference sequence). V lost 3 bases, J lost 5 bases, and 6 bases stayed unmatched. CDR3 amino acids: CASSWDRVSDEQYF. In nucleotides, the CDR3 is TGTGCCAGCAGCTGGGACAGGGTTTCCGACGAGCAGTACTTC.

The gene calls are TRBV29-1 and TRBJ1-2; tentative D call: TRBD1 (6 bases). Trimming shortened V by 6 bases and J by 6 bases, and 17 bases separated the two germline ends. Germline CDR1 is SQVTM and CDR2 is ANQGSEA. CDR3 size: 13 residues. In DNA form, the CDR3 reads TGCAGCGTAACGCCGGACAGCTCGGATGGCTACACCTTC. The encoded protein is CSVTPDSSDGYTF.

This clone was picked up a small number of times. The rearrangement uses TRBV7-9 and TRBJ2-7, with TRBD1 identical over 7 bases. Germline CDR1 and CDR2: SEHNR and FQNEAQ (reference sequence). J lost 3 bases, V lost 1 base, and 3 bases had no gene match. The CDR3 has 14 amino acids. The CDR3 bases are TGTGCCAGCAGCTTAGGTCCAGGGGGCTACGAGCAGTACTTC. Protein: CASSLGPGGYEQYF. Full variable domain (missing parts from reference TRBV7-9 and TRBJ2-7): DTGVSQNPRHKITKRGQNVTFRCDPISEHNRLYWYRQTLGQGPEFLTYFQNEAQLEKSRLLSDRFSAERPKGSFSTLEIQRTEQGDSAMYLCASSLGPGGYEQYFGPGTRLTVT.